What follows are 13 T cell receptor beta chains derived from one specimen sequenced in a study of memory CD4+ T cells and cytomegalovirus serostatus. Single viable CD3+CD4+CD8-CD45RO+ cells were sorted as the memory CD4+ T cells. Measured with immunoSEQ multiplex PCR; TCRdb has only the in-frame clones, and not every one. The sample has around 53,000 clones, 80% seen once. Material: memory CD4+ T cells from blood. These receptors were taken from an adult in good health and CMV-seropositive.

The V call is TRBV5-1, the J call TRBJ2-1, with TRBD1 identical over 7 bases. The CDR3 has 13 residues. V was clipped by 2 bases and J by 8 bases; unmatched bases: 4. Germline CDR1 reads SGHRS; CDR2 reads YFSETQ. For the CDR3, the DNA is TGCGCCAGCAGCTTTGACAGGGTGGATGAGCAGTTCTTC. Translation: CASSFDRVDEQFF.

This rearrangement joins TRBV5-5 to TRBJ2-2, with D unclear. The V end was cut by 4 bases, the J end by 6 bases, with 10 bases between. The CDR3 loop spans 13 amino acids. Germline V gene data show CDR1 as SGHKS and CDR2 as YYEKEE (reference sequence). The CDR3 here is CASSISSSGELFF. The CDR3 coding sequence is TGTGCCAGCAGCATAAGTAGCTCCGGGGAGCTGTTTTTT.

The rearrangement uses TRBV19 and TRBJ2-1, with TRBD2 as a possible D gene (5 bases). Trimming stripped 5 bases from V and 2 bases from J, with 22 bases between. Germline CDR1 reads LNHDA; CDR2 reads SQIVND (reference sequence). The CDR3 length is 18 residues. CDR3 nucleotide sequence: TGTGCCAGTAGTCCGAATGTCGGCTTCGGGGTAGCCTACAATGAGCAGTTCTTC. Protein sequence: CASSPNVGFGVAYNEQFF.

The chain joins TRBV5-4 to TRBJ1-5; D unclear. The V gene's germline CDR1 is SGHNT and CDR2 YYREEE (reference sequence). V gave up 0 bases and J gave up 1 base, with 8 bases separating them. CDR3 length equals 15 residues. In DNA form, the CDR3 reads TGTGCCAGCAGCTTGGAATTCTTCAGCAATCAGCCCCAGCATTTT. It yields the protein CASSLEFFSNQPQHF. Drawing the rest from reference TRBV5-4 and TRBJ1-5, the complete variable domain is ETGVTQSPTHLIKTRGQQVTLRCSSQSGHNTVSWYQQALGQGPQFIFQYYREEENGRGNFPPRFSGLQFPNYSSELNVNALELDDSALYLCASSLEFFSNQPQHFGDGTRLSIL.

Written as DNA, the CDR3 is TGTGCCAGCAGTGAACGGCTAGCGGGAGCGGATACGCAGTATTTT. It specifies CASSERLAGADTQYF. The chain links TRBV2 to TRBJ2-3; 10 nucleotides align to TRBD2. Germline trimming cut 2 bases from V and 6 bases from J; bases unmatched to any gene: 5. The CDR3 is made up of 15 amino acids. CDR1 is SNHLY and CDR2 is FYNNEI in the germline V gene.

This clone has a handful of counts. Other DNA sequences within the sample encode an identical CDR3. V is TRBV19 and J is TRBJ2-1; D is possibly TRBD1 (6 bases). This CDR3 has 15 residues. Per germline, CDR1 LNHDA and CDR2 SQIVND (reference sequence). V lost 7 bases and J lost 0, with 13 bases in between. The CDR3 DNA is TGTGCCAGTAAGGAAGACAGGAGCTCCTACAATGAGCAGTTCTTC. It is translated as CASKEDRSSYNEQFF.

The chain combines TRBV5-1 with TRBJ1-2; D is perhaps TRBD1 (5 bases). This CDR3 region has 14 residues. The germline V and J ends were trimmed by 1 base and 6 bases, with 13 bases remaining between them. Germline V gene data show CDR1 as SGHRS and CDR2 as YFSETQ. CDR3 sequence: CASSLQAAGDGYTF. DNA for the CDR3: TGCGCCAGCAGCTTGCAGGCGGCGGGGGATGGCTACACCTTC. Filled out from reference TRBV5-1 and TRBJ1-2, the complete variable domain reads KAGVTQTPRYLIKTRGQQVTLSCSPISGHRSVSWYQQTPGQGLQFLFEYFSETQRNKGNFPGRFSGRQFSNSRSEMNVSTLELGDSALYLCASSLQAAGDGYTFGSGTRLTVV.

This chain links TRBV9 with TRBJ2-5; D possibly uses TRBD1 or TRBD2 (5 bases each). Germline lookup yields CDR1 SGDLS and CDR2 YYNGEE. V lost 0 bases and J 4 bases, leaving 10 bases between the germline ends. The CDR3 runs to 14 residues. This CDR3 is CASSVARGGETQYF. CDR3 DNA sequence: TGTGCCAGCAGCGTAGCTCGGGGCGGAGAGACCCAGTACTTC.

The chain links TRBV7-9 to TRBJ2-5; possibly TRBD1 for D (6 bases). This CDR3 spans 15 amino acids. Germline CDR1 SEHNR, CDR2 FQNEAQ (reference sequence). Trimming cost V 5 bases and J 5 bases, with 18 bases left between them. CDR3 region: CASSARDNKRETQYF. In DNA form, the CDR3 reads TGTGCCAGCAGCGCCCGGGACAACAAGAGGGAGACCCAGTACTTC.

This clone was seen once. CDR3 loop: CASSDSLRVTNEKLFF. In DNA, the CDR3 is TGTGCCAGCTCAGACTCTCTGAGAGTAACTAATGAAAAACTGTTTTTT. The V call is TRBV18, the J call TRBJ1-4; no clear D gene. Germline V gene lookup returns CDR1 KGHSH and CDR2 LQKENI. V lost 5 bases and J lost 1, with 14 bases in between. The CDR3 contains 16 residues.

The CDR3 DNA reads as TGTGCCTGGAGTGTTCGGACAGGGGCAGATACGCAGTATTTT. Amino acid sequence: CAWSVRTGADTQYF. This chain links TRBV30 with TRBJ2-3; 9 bases are a match to TRBD1. CDR3 size: 14 residues. Germline assignment: CDR1 GTSNPN and CDR2 SVGIG (reference sequence). V gave up 0 bases and J gave up 4 bases; unmatched junction bases: 2.

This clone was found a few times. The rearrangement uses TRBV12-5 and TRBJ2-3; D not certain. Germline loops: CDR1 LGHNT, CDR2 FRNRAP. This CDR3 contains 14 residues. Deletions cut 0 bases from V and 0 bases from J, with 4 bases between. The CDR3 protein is CASGLVVSTDTQYF. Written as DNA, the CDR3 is TGTGCTAGTGGTTTGGTAGTCAGCACAGATACGCAGTATTTT.

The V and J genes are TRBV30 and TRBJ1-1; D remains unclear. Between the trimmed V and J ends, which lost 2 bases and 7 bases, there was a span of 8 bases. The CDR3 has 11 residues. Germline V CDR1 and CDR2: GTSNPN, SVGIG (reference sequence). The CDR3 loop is CAWSRAIEAFF. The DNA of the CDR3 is TGTGCCTGGAGTCGTGCGATTGAAGCTTTCTTT. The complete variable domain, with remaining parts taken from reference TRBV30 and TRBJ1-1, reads SQTIHQWPATLVQPVGSPLSLECTVEGTSNPNLYWYRQAAGRGLQLLFYSVGIGQISSEVPQNLSASRPQDRQFILSSKKLLLSDSGFYLCAWSRAIEAFFGQGTRLTVV.